This T cell receptor beta chain emerged from a study of blood T cell repertoires in COVID-19. The V gene's germline CDR1 is LNHDA and CDR2 SQIVND (reference sequence). The CDR3 extends over 14 amino acids. Trimming removed 6 bases from V and 6 bases from J; junction bases left unmatched: 9. The data were produced by immunoSEQ multiplex PCR, yet TCRdb's version contains in-frame clones alone and is incomplete. The table shows roughly 330,000 clones, with more than 70% occurring only once. The rearrangement uses TRBV19 and TRBJ2-7, with 9 bases aligning to TRBD1. The sample was peripheral blood. This TCR derives from a woman between 50 and 59 years old with acute or convalescent COVID-19. CDR3 nucleotide sequence: TGTGCCAGTAGCTACGGACAGGGGTCGGGCGAGCAGTACTTC. Translating it yields CASSYGQGSGEQYF. Drawing the rest from reference TRBV19 and TRBJ2-7, the complete variable domain is DGGITQSPKYLFRKEGQNVTLSCEQNLNHDAMYWYRQDPGQGLRLIYYSQIVNDFQKGDIAEGYSVSREKKESFPLTVTSAQKNPTAFYLCASSYGQGSGEQYFGPGTRLTVT.